Sequencing of this T cell receptor (beta chain) was carried out in a study of regulatory T cells in long-lasting Graves disease (dated by TCRdb to the early 2020s). Study-wide context: In the newly diagnosed Graves' disease group, patients had been taking antithyroid drugs for less than 3 months. A total of around 35 samples underwent TCR sequencing, from around 13 patients with persistent Graves' disease and approximately 20 patients with newly diagnosed Graves' disease. Patients with persistent Graves' disease were compared with patients with newly diagnosed Graves' disease using TCR sequencing and RNA sequencing of peripheral blood. The study was conducted in China and was registered as a clinical trial. The investigation overall reported the following: As a limitation, the authors acknowledged that the small sample size may reduce accuracy. Only peripheral blood was studied, because thyroid tissue, the primary lesion, was inaccessible. Persistent patients shared more public clonotypes among themselves (more than 2,500) than newly diagnosed patients did (about 970). Persistent disease showed preferential use of TRBV28, TRBJ1-2 and TRBJ2-5, whereas newly diagnosed disease favored TRBV20-1 and TRBJ2-1. Compared with newly diagnosed patients, persistent Graves' disease patients had lower TCR Shannon entropy and fewer highly expanded clones, which suggests clonal expansion. Only the TCR beta chain was sequenced and analyzed.

Interpreted using the paper, the time point label stands for: newly diagnosed GD, antithyroid drugs for less than 3 months. RNA was extracted from PBMCs in TRIzol for both TCR sequencing and RNA sequencing. Graves' disease was diagnosed according to American Thyroid Association guidelines. Patients for the study were recruited at an endocrinology department in Xi'an, China. From each patient, 7.5 to 9.5 milliliters of peripheral blood was collected into an EDTA anticoagulant tube. Ficoll Paque Plus density gradient separation was used to isolate PBMCs, and no additional T cell sorting was done. An Agilent 2100 Bioanalyzer and agarose gel were used to assess RNA quality, and a NanoDrop 2000 was used to measure RNA concentration. The library was obtained by multiplex PCR. The sequencer was an Illumina HiSeq 4000. CDR3 regions were amplified by Arm-PCR with iRepertoire HTBI primers to construct TCR beta libraries. Before sequencing, the PCR products went through gel purification. Concerning the study's data processing: Gene usage analysis of CDR3 amino acid clonotypes relied on the roughly 60 TRBV and 15 or so TRBJ segments identified across samples. Filtered high-quality paired reads were merged into contigs using COPE and FqMerger. BLAST was used to align contigs to IMGT TRBV, TRBD and TRBJ reference genes, and CDR3 was defined according to IMGT. Highly expanded clones were defined as clonotypes with a frequency above 0.1%. Shannon entropy was used to measure repertoire diversity, and the Gini coefficient was used to measure V-J evenness. A clonotype found in more than one individual was treated as public. The raw public data were reprocessed by TCRdb itself: fastp quality trimming at Q25, MiXCR clonotype calling, in-frame beta chains only. Entries are consolidated by CDR3 protein sequence, retaining the most common genes and DNA. None of the V and J calls come from the authors' own analysis; TCRdb made them. The sample table contains fewer than 550,000 distinct CDR3 sequences; only one count was recorded for over 15% of them. About 23% of the sample goes to the ten largest clones.

On this clonotype: The antigen it recognizes is unknown. Base qualities are not provided; no much larger clone lies one nucleotide away.

The germline V end is reduced by 5 bases and the J end by 8 bases; junction bases left unmatched: 10. CDR1 LNHDA and CDR2 SQIVND are derived from the germline V gene (reference sequence). Counted from cysteine to phenylalanine, this CDR3 has 15 amino acids. CDR3 DNA is the only sequence kept; it has 45 bases, read in frame from the first base. These same records also appear under a second study, on T cells in Graves' hyperthyroidism and ophthalmopathy. The second study reports: Graves' hyperthyroidism was defined as stable when no progression to ophthalmopathy occurred over 18 months of follow-up. Hyperthyroidism patients were newly diagnosed, had a disease duration of under 2 months, and were aged 18 to 65 years. Exclusion was applied to patients with uncontrolled infections, other autoimmune diseases, pregnancy or lactation. Diagnoses relied on clinical symptoms, serum thyroxine and TRAb, thyroid ultrasound and orbital computed tomography. The TCR CDR3 was subjected to a first round of RT-PCR using the HTBI primer set and the Qiagen OneStep RT-PCR kit. Most expanded thyroid clonotypes (frequency above 0.001) were also found in blood, which suggests that blood repertoires may mirror thyroid immune responses. In cross-validation, a model built on a 13 V-J signature told ophthalmopathy apart from stable hyperthyroidism with 85% to 90% sensitivity and approximately 84% specificity, and in testing the same model reached 80%/75%. In validation, the model predicted progression to ophthalmopathy with approximately 71% sensitivity and around 72% specificity, a median of approximately 6.5 months before onset. To identify TCR V-J signatures that set the groups apart, the researchers used a discovery cohort of more than 95 patients, made up of some 41 with Graves' ophthalmopathy and some 58 with stable Graves' hyperthyroidism. Whether ophthalmopathy could be predicted prospectively was tested in an independent validation cohort made up of about 18 hyperthyroidism patients plus 17 patients who later progressed to ophthalmopathy. The roughly 94 discovery patients were randomly split 7:3 into training and test sets. The study also compared thyroid tissue and blood T-cell repertoires from 6 or 7 Graves' hyperthyroidism patients. After blood sampling, hyperthyroidism patients were treated with methimazole at a starting dose of 30 mg daily, and ophthalmopathy patients were treated with high-dose intravenous methylprednisolone. Libraries were constructed in a second round of multiplex PCR, after which size selection and purification were carried out. Libraries were sequenced paired-end with 100 bp reads on an Illumina HiSeq2000. SOAPnuke was used to process the raw data, removing reads that contained adapters or uncalled bases, had a mean Phred below 15, or lacked an exact match to the constant primer or identifier. COPE v1.2.5 was used to merge high-quality paired reads, and clonotypes were defined as unique nucleotide sequences. MiTCR v1.1 was used to align the clonotypes against IMGT TRBV, TRBD and TRBJ reference segments. Only V-J combinations with frequency above 0.0001, covering about 99% of repertoires, were analysed. A TCS score was defined as the ratio between F50 (clonal expansion) and ExV (chaos), using BLOSUM62-based TCRdist between CDR3 peptides within each V-J. Welch's t-statistics and random forest reduced 450 to 600 V-J features to 10 to 15, which were used in a naive Bayes classifier (R e1071). No statistical method was used to fix the sample size in advance, and group allocation was not hidden from the investigators. TCR Vbeta CDR3 sequencing of around 130 peripheral blood samples (over 40 ophthalmopathy, roughly 72 hyperthyroidism and roughly 17 progressor patients) is reported in the paper.

The sequence joins TRBV19 to TRBJ2-1, and TRBD2 aligns with 9 junction nucleotides. This sequence originates from a woman under 30 with Graves disease. Donor details come from another sample of the same person, matched by shared clones. This specimen consisted of peripheral blood mononuclear cells (PBMCs), obtained at new diagnosis, from a patient treated with antithyroid drugs. The nucleotides are TGTGCCAGTAGTTCCTCGGGACTAGCCAGTTATGAGCAGTTCTTC. It specifies CASSSSGLASYEQFF.